This is a list of T cell receptor beta chains from one sample in a study of blood T cell repertoires in COVID-19. Profiling relied on immunoSEQ multiplex PCR, and the TCRdb table lists in-frame clones only, not all of them. The sample carries approximately 110,000 clones, 60% to 80% recorded once. Sequenced sample: peripheral blood. Receptors originate from an older man with COVID-19, enrolled during active disease. Both conserved end residues are part of each CDR3. Each record gives: CDR3 length, clone size, V gene, J gene, D gene, CDR3 protein, CDR3 DNA. A D gene is named only where the DNA matches it firmly. Clone size is stated in some rows and not others, as once, few, many or a class when expanded.

13	.	TRBV21-1	TRBJ2-3	.	CAGGGGRTDTQYF	TGTGCCGGGGGTGGGGGCCGGACAGATACGCAGTATTTT
15	.	TRBV4-1	TRBJ2-5	.	CASSQEGGPGETQYF	TGCGCCAGCAGCCAAGAGGGGGGGCCAGGGGAGACCCAGTACTTC
16	few	TRBV4-1	TRBJ1-5	TRBD1	CASSQDPGTGIQPQHF	TGCGCCAGCAGCCAAGACCCCGGGACAGGGATCCAGCCCCAGCATTTT
15	.	TRBV2	TRBJ1-4	TRBD1	CASSEIDRGEGKLFF	TGTGCCAGCAGTGAAATTGACAGGGGGGAGGGAAAACTGTTTTTT
13	.	TRBV11-3	TRBJ1-1	.	CASSYGAGSEAFF	TGTGCCAGCAGCTACGGTGCGGGATCTGAAGCTTTCTTT
13	.	TRBV27	TRBJ1-4	.	CASSPATNEKLFF	TGTGCCAGCAGTCCTGCAACTAATGAAAAACTGTTTTTT
14	.	TRBV7-9	TRBJ2-7	TRBD2	CASGGLASSYEQYF	TGTGCCAGCGGGGGACTAGCGAGCTCCTACGAGCAGTACTTC
15	.	TRBV9	TRBJ2-5	.	CASSVEAGSLETQYF	TGTGCCAGCAGCGTAGAGGCCGGGTCGTTGGAGACCCAGTACTTC
15	.	TRBV28	TRBJ2-3	TRBD2	CASSFPGLAGDTQYF	TGTGCCAGCAGTTTCCCCGGACTAGCGGGAGATACGCAGTATTTT
15	.	TRBV27	TRBJ2-7	TRBD2	CASSPTLAGGYEQYF	TGTGCCAGCAGCCCAACCCTAGCGGGAGGCTACGAGCAGTACTTC